A selection of T cell receptor beta chains follows, all from one sample in a study of shared clonotypes between healthy human individuals. Measured with immunoSEQ multiplex PCR; TCRdb has only the in-frame clones, and not every one. The table lists around 2.1 million clones, around 95% of them singletons, with approximately 0.13% in the top ten. Sequenced: naive CD4+ T cells sorted from blood. The receptors were gathered from a man between 18 and 35 years old in good health. CDR3s include the opening cysteine and the closing phenylalanine or tryptophan. The D gene is left open where the match is weak. A row's size may be missing; if present it is once, few, many or a size class.

.,TRBV21-1,12,TRBJ1-2,.,CASSTRSCGYTF,TGTGCCAGCAGCACCAGGAGCTGCGGCTACACCTTC
.,TRBV19,14,TRBJ1-1,.,CASRRGGQAPEAFF,TGTGCCAGTAGAAGGGGGGGGCAGGCTCCTGAAGCTTTCTTT
.,TRBV18,15,TRBJ2-3,.,CASSTYTTISDTQYF,TGTGCCAGCTCAACCTATACGACAATCTCAGATACGCAGTATTTT
.,TRBV7-2,16,TRBJ2-7,.,CASSLVGGIVLGEQYF,TGTGCCAGCAGCTTAGTTGGGGGTATCGTCCTAGGGGAGCAGTACTTC
few,TRBV27,12,TRBJ2-7,.,CASSKGGERQYF,TGTGCCAGCAGTAAAGGCGGGGAACGGCAGTACTTC
.,TRBV5-1,15,TRBJ2-7,.,CASSWGDGRALEQYF,TGCGCCAGCAGCTGGGGGGACGGACGGGCCCTAGAGCAGTACTTC
.,TRBV19,14,TRBJ1-2,.,CASSIGEANYGYTF,TGTGCCAGTAGTATAGGGGAAGCTAACTATGGCTACACCTTC
.,TRBV4-1,17,TRBJ2-7,.,CASSQDWGAGRSYEQYF,TGCGCCAGCAGCCAAGACTGGGGGGCAGGGAGGTCCTACGAGCAGTACTTC
.,TRBV6-1,17,TRBJ1-3,.,CASSDGSWFLSGNTIYF,TGTGCCAGCAGTGATGGCTCGTGGTTTCTCTCTGGAAACACCATATATTTT
.,TRBV30,11,TRBJ2-3,.,CACKSTDTQYF,TGTGCCTGCAAGAGCACAGATACGCAGTATTTT
.,TRBV5-1,16,TRBJ2-3,TRBD2,CASSFYGTSGTDTQYF,TGCGCCAGCAGCTTCTACGGGACTAGCGGCACAGATACGCAGTATTTT
.,TRBV30,15,TRBJ1-2,TRBD1,CAWSVAGDRGKGYTF,TGTGCCTGGAGTGTAGCGGGGGACAGGGGAAAAGGCTACACCTTC
.,TRBV21-1,16,TRBJ2-1,.,CASSKVEGGPYNEQFF,TGTGCCAGCAGCAAAGTTGAGGGAGGGCCCTACAATGAGCAGTTCTTC
.,TRBV5-1,14,TRBJ2-7,.,CASSSGTIPYEQYF,TGCGCCAGCAGCTCCGGGACAATCCCCTACGAGCAGTACTTC
.,TRBV11-2,19,TRBJ2-2,TRBD1,CASSLPLYRDRDRGRELFF,TGTGCCAGCAGCTTACCCCTGTACCGGGACAGGGATCGTGGCCGGGAGCTGTTTTTT
.,TRBV7-9,14,TRBJ1-1,.,CASSLAAMNTEAFF,TGTGCCAGCAGCTTAGCGGCAATGAACACTGAAGCTTTCTTT
.,TRBV19,16,TRBJ2-6,.,CASSSQLTSGANVLTF,TGTGCCAGTAGTTCCCAACTGACCTCTGGGGCCAACGTCCTGACTTTC
once,TRBV11-2,15,TRBJ2-1,TRBD2,CASTPLAGAYNEQFF,TGTGCCAGCACCCCACTAGCGGGTGCCTACAATGAGCAGTTCTTC
.,TRBV9,14,TRBJ2-7,.,CASSVGPPGYEQYF,TGTGCCAGCAGCGTAGGTCCTCCCGGCTACGAGCAGTACTTC
.,TRBV12-2,20,TRBJ2-5,.,CASRPSPWAGSGWGQETQYF,TGTGCAAGTCGCCCTAGTCCATGGGCTGGGAGCGGGTGGGGCCAAGAGACCCAGTACTTC
.,TRBV19,11,TRBJ2-1,.,CAIKGYNEQFF,TGTGCCATCAAAGGCTACAATGAGCAGTTCTTC
.,TRBV29-1,12,TRBJ2-4,.,CSVVVRENIQYF,TGCAGCGTTGTCGTCCGGGAAAACATTCAGTACTTC
.,TRBV11-2,17,TRBJ2-4,.,CASSLDRWDLAKNIQYF,TGTGCCAGCAGCTTAGATCGGTGGGACCTAGCCAAAAACATTCAGTACTTC
.,TRBV18,15,TRBJ2-6,.,CASSPGGSGANVLTF,TGTGCCAGCTCCCCCGGGGGCTCGGGGGCCAACGTCCTGACTTTC
.,TRBV2,15,TRBJ2-7,.,CASSPTGTRGYEQYF,TGTGCCAGCAGTCCGACCGGGACCCGGGGCTACGAGCAGTACTTC
.,TRBV29-1,16,TRBJ2-1,TRBD2,CSVDFRRGGSYNEQFF,TGCAGCGTTGATTTTCGGCGGGGGGGCTCATACAATGAGCAGTTCTTC
.,TRBV4-1,14,TRBJ1-2,.,CASSQVLQGRGYTF,TGCGCCAGCAGCCAGGTTCTACAGGGCAGAGGCTACACCTTC
.,TRBV6-6,13,TRBJ1-6,.,CASSWTFNSPLHF,TGTGCCAGCAGTTGGACTTTTAATTCACCCCTCCACTTT
.,TRBV10-3,16,TRBJ2-1,.,CAISEGGLPSYNEQFF,TGTGCCATCAGTGAGGGCGGACTACCTTCTTACAATGAGCAGTTCTTC
once,TRBV5-1,17,TRBJ2-5,TRBD2,CASSLGIWEGHQETQYF,TGCGCCAGCAGCTTGGGAATTTGGGAGGGCCACCAAGAGACCCAGTACTTC
.,TRBV25-1,16,TRBJ2-7,TRBD2,CASQGTSGRAGYEQYF,TGTGCCAGCCAAGGGACTAGCGGGAGGGCCGGGTACGAGCAGTACTTC
.,TRBV7-7,14,TRBJ2-5,TRBD2,CASGETSGMGTQYF,TGTGCTAGCGGAGAGACTAGCGGCATGGGGACCCAGTACTTC
.,TRBV7-2,16,TRBJ2-7,TRBD2,CASSLEGLAGPYEQYF,TGTGCCAGCAGCTTAGAGGGACTAGCGGGACCCTACGAGCAGTACTTC
.,TRBV2,16,TRBJ1-5,.,CASSEALGVFSQPQHF,TGTGCCAGCAGTGAAGCGTTAGGGGTTTTTAGTCAGCCCCAGCATTTT
.,TRBV5-1,12,TRBJ1-1,.,CASSLSQGEAFF,TGCGCCAGCAGCTTGTCACAGGGTGAAGCTTTCTTT
.,TRBV6-5,14,TRBJ1-1,.,CASSPGLWNTEAFF,TGTGCCAGCAGTCCGGGACTCTGGAACACTGAAGCTTTCTTT
once,TRBV7-2,17,TRBJ2-1,TRBD2,CASSTNTGTSGYNEQFF,TGTGCCAGCAGCACTAATACCGGGACTAGCGGCTACAATGAGCAGTTCTTC
.,TRBV7-9,15,TRBJ1-1,.,CASSLTGQSNTEAFF,TGTGCCAGCAGCTTAACCGGACAGTCGAACACTGAAGCTTTCTTT
once,TRBV20-1,11,TRBJ1-4,.,CSASTGEKLFF,TGCAGTGCTAGCACAGGTGAAAAACTGTTTTTT